This passage covers 5 T cell receptor beta chains from one sample sequenced in a study of brain T cells in children with intractable seizures. Profiled with immunoSEQ multiplex PCR; TCRdb holds only in-frame clones, not every one. The sample yields some 80,000 clones, around nine tenths seen once. The sequenced sample was peripheral blood, obtained at surgery. Receptor source: a girl aged 2-10 years with Rasmussen encephalitis and intractable seizures.

The V and J genes are TRBV9 and TRBJ2-5; no reliable D call. This CDR3 spans 14 amino acids. Per the germline V gene, CDR1 is SGDLS and CDR2 is YYNGEE. The V end was cut by 0 bases, the J end by 1 base, with 7 bases between. The chain's CDR3 is CASSVGPAQETQYF. The DNA for the CDR3 is TGTGCCAGCAGCGTAGGGCCGGCCCAAGAGACCCAGTACTTC. Full variable domain (missing parts from reference TRBV9 and TRBJ2-5): DSGVTQTPKHLITATGQRVTLRCSPRSGDLSVYWYQQSLDQGLQFLIQYYNGEERAKGNILERFSAQQFPDLHSELNLSSLELGDSALYFCASSVGPAQETQYFGPGTRLLVL.

The chain uses TRBV6-1 and TRBJ1-6; D possibly corresponds to TRBD1 (5 bases). Germline V gene lookup returns CDR1 MNHNS and CDR2 SASEGT. The CDR3 spans 16 residues. V lost 6 bases to trimming and J lost 1 base, with 13 bases between them. CDR3 coding DNA: TGTGCCAGCAGGGAACAGGTCGATTCCTATAATTCACCCCTCCACTTT. This translates into CASREQVDSYNSPLHF.

This sequence joins TRBV27 and TRBJ2-6, with D hard to call. The CDR3 runs 15 residues. Trimming cost V 3 bases and J 0 bases, with 6 bases left between them. CDR1 MNHEY and CDR2 SMNVEV come from the germline V gene (reference sequence). This CDR3 is CASSFSPSGANVLTF. CDR3 DNA: TGTGCCAGCAGTTTTTCTCCCTCTGGGGCCAACGTCCTGACTTTC.

The gene calls are TRBV20-1 and TRBJ2-7; no reliable D call. V was pared by 7 bases and J by 4 bases, with 11 bases between. The CDR3 spans 11 residues. Per germline, CDR1 DFQATT and CDR2 SNEGSKA (reference sequence). The CDR3 here is CSVPSFYEQYF. CDR3 bases: TGCAGTGTCCCGAGTTTTTACGAGCAGTACTTC.

This clone showed up just once. J is TRBJ2-1 and V is TRBV11-2; D unclear. This CDR3 region has 13 residues. The V end was cut by 4 bases, the J end by 5 bases, with 9 bases between. Germline V gene lookup returns CDR1 SGHAT and CDR2 FQNNGV. CDR3 sequence: CASSSLYHNEQFF. The CDR3 DNA reads as TGTGCCAGCAGCTCCCTGTACCACAATGAGCAGTTCTTC. Drawing the rest from reference TRBV11-2 and TRBJ2-1, the complete variable domain is EAGVAQSPRYKIIEKRQSVAFWCNPISGHATLYWYQQILGQGPKLLIQFQNNGVVDDSQLPKDRFSAERLKGVDSTLKIQPAKLEDSAVYLCASSSLYHNEQFFGPGTRLTVL.